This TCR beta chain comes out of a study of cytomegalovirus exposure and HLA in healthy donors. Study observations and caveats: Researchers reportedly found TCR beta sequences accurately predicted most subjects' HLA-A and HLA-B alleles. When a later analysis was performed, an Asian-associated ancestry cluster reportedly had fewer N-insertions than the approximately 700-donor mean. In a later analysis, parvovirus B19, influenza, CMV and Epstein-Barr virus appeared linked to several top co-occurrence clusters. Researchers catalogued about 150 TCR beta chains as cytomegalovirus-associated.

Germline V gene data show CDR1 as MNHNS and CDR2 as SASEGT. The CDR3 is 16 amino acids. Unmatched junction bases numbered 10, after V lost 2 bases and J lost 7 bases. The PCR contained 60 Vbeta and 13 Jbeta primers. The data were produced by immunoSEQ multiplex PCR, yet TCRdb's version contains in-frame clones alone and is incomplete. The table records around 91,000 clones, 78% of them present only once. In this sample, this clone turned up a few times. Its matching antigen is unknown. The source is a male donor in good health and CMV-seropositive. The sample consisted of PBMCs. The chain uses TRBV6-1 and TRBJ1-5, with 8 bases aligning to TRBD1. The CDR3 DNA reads TGTGCCAGCAGTGAATATAGGACAGGGTTTAAACAGCCCCAGCATTTT. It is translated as CASSEYRTGFKQPQHF.